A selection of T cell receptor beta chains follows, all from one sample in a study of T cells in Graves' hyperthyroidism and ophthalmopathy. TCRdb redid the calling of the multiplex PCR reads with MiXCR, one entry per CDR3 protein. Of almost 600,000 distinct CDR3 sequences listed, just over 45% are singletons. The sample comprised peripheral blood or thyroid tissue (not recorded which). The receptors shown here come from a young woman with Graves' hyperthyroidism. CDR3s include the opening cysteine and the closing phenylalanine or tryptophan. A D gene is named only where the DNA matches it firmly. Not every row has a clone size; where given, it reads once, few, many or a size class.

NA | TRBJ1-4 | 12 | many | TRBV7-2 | TGTGCCAGCAGCTTGGGGGGTGAAAAACTGTTTTTT | CASSLGGEKLFF
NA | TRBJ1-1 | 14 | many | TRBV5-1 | TGCGCCAGCAGCTTGAGGGCAAAAAACACTGAAGCTTTCTTT | CASSLRAKNTEAFF
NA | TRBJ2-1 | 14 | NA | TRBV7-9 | TGTGCCACAGTAGGGGACGGGAAGTACAATGAGCAGTTCTTC | CATVGDGKYNEQFF
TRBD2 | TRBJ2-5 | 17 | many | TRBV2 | TGTGCCAGCAGTGACGGACCCAGGGCGGGAGGTCAAGAGACCCAGTACTTC | CASSDGPRAGGQETQYF
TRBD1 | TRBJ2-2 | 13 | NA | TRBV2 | TGTGCCAGCAGGAGGACAGGGCTCGGGGAGCTGTTTTTT | CASRRTGLGELFF
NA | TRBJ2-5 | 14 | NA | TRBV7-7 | TGTGCTAGCAGCTTAGGGGCGGTTTCTGAGACCCAGTACTTC | CASSLGAVSETQYF
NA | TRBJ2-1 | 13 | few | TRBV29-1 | TGCAGCGTTTTAGCCGGAGGGAACAATGAGCAGTTCTTC | CSVLAGGNNEQFF
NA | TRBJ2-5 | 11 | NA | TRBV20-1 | TGCAGTGCCCCGGCTGCAGGGACCCAGTACTTC | CSAPAAGTQYF
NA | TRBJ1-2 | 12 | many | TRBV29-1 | TGCAGCGTAAGGACCGGGGAGTATGGCTACACCTTC | CSVRTGEYGYTF
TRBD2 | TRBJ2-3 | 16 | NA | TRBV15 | TGTGCCACCAGCAGAGGGGCGGGAGGGAGCACAGATACGCAGTATTTT | CATSRGAGGSTDTQYF
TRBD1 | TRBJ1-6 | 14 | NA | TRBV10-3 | TGTGCCATCAGTGAATGGACAGGCAATTCACCCCTCCACTTT | CAISEWTGNSPLHF
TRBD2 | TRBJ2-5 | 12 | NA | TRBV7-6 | TGTGCCAGTAGCGGGAGCGCGGGGACCCAGTACTTC | CASSGSAGTQYF
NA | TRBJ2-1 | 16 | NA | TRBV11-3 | TGTGCCAGCAGCTCTCGACGGGGCGGGACCTACAATGAGCAGTTCTTC | CASSSRRGGTYNEQFF
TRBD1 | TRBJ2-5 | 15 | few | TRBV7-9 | TGTGCCAGCAGCTCCATGAGGGACAGAAAAGAGACCCAGTACTTC | CASSSMRDRKETQYF
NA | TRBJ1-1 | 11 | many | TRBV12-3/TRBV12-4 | TGTGCCAGCAGTCGGACAGCTGAAGCTTTCTTT | CASSRTAEAFF
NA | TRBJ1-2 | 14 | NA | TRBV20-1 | TGCAGTGCTACTAGGGAGGGACGGTTGTTTGGCTACACCTTC | CSATREGRLFGYTF
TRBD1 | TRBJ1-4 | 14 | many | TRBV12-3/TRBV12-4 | TGTGCCAGCAGCCCAACAGGGGGGTATGAAAAACTGTTTTTT | CASSPTGGYEKLFF
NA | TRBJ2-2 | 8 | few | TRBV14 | TGTCTTCCCGGGGAGCTGTTTTTT | CLPGELFF
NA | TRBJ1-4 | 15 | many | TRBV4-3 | TGCGCCAGCAGCCCTGGTAGGGGAGAAGGTGAAAAACTGTTTTTT | CASSPGRGEGEKLFF
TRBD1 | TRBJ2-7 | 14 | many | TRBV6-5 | TGTGCCAGCAGTCCGGGACAGGGATTCTACGAGCAGTACTTC | CASSPGQGFYEQYF
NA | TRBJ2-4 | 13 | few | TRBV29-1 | TGCAGCGTCGGAAGCCTGGCCAAAAACATTCAGTACTTC | CSVGSLAKNIQYF
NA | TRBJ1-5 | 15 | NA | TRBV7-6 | TGTGCCAGCAGCTTAGGGAGCAGGGACAACCAGCCCCAGCATTTT | CASSLGSRDNQPQHF
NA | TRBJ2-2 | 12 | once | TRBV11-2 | TGTGCCAGCAGCTTGAGCGAGGGGGAGCTGTTTTTT | CASSLSEGELFF
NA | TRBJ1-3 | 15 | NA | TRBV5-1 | TGCGCCAGCAGCTCGGCCGGAAGCTCTGGAAACACCATATATTTT | CASSSAGSSGNTIYF
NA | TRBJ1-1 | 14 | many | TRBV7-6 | TGTGCCAGCAGCAATCAAGGTGGGAACACTGAAGCTTTCTTT | CASSNQGGNTEAFF
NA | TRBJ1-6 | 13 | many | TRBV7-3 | TGTGCCAGCAGCTTCCAGTCGGGTTCACCCCTCCACTTT | CASSFQSGSPLHF
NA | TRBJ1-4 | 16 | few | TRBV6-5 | TGTGCCAGCAGTTACACCGAAGGAATGGGGAATGAAAAACTGTTTTTT | CASSYTEGMGNEKLFF
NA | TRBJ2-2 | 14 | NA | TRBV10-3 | TGTGCCATCAGTGACTACCTGAACACCGGGGAGCTGTTTTTT | CAISDYLNTGELFF
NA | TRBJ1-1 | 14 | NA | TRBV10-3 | TGTGCCATCAGGACAGGAGAGGGGAACACTGAAGCTTTCTTT | CAIRTGEGNTEAFF
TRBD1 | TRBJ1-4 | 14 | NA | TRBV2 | TGTGCCAGCGAGGACCGGGACAGCAATGAAAAACTGTTTTTT | CASEDRDSNEKLFF
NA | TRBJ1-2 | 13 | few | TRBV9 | TGTGCCAGCAGCGTACATGCCAGCTATGGCTACACCTTC | CASSVHASYGYTF
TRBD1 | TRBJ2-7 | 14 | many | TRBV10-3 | TGTGCCATCGGAGTCGGGACAGGGCTGTACGAGCAGTACTTC | CAIGVGTGLYEQYF
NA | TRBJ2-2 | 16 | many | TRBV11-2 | TGTGCCAGCAGCTCGTGGACAGACGCGAACACCGGGGAGCTGTTTTTT | CASSSWTDANTGELFF
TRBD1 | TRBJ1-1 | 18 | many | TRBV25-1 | TGTGCCAGCAGTGTGGTCGGGGCCCCTTCAGGGGGTGACACTGAAGCTTTCTTT | CASSVVGAPSGGDTEAFF
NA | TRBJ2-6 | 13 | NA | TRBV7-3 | TGTGCCAGCAGTGGTTCCGGGGGCAACGTCCTGACTTTC | CASSGSGGNVLTF
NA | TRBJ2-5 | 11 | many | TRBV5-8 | TGTGCCAGTGGAAGGGGAGAGACCCAGTACTTC | CASGRGETQYF
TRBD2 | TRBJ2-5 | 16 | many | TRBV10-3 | TGTGCCATCAATAGCGGGAAAGGAAAGGGCCAAGAGACCCAGTACTTC | CAINSGKGKGQETQYF
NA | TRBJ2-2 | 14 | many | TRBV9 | TGTGCCAGCAGCGCTGGAGGGGGGGACGGGGAGCTGTTTTTT | CASSAGGGDGELFF
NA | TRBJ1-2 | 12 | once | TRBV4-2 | TGTGCCAGCAGCCAAGAGGAAGACGGCTACACCTTC | CASSQEEDGYTF
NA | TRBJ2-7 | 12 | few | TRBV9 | TGTGCCAGCAGCACCGGGACTCCCGAGCAGTACTTC | CASSTGTPEQYF
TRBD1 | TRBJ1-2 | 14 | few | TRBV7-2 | TGTGCCAGCAGCTTCCGGGACAGGGGTGATGGCTACACCTTC | CASSFRDRGDGYTF
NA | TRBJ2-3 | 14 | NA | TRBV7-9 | TGTGCCAGCAGCCCCCCGGCATTGTCAGATACGCAGTATTTT | CASSPPALSDTQYF
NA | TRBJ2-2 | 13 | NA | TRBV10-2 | TGCGCCAGCAGTGAGTCCGGCGGAGGGGAGCTGTTTTTT | CASSESGGGELFF
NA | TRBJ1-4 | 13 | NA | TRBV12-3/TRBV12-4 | TGTGCCAGCAGTTCGCACACAGGGAGTGAACTGTTTTTT | CASSSHTGSELFF